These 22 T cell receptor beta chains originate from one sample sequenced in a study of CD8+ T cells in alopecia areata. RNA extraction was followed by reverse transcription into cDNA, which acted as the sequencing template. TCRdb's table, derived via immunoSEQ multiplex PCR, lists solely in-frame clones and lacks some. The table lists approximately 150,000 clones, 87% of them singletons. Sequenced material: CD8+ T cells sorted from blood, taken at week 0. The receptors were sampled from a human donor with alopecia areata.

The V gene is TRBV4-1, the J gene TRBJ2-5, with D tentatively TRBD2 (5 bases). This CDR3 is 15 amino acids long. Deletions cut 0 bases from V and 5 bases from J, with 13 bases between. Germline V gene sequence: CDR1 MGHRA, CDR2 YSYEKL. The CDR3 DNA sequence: TGCGCCAGCAGCCAAGATGGTGGTAGCGTGGAGACCCAGTACTTC. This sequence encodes CASSQDGGSVETQYF.

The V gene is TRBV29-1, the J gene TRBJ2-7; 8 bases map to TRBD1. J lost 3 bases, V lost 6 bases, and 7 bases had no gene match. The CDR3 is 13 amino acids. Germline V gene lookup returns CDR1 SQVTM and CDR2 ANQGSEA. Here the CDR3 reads CSVVDRGLYEQYF. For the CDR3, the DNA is TGCAGCGTGGTCGACAGGGGCCTCTACGAGCAGTACTTC.

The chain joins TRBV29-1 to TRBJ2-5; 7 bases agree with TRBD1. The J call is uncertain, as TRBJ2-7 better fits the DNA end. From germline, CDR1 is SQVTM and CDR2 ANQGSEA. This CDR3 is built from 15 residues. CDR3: CSVEEPGGFPYEQYF. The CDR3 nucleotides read TGCAGCGTTGAAGAGCCAGGGGGATTCCCCTACGAGCAGTACTTC.

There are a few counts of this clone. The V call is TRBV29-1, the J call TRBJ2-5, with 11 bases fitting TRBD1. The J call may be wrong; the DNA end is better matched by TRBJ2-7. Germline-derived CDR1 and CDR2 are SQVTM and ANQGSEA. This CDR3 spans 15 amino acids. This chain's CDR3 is CSVEGDRGSSYEQYF. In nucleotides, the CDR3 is TGCAGCGTTGAGGGGGACAGGGGGTCCTCCTACGAGCAGTACTTC.

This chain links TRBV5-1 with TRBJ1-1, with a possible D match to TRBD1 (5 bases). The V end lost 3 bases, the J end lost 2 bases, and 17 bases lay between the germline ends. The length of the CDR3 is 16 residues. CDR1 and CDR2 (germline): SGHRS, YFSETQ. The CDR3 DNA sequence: TGCGCCAGCAGCTCCCGGGGACCCCAGTATAACACTGAAGCTTTCTTT. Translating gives CASSSRGPQYNTEAFF.

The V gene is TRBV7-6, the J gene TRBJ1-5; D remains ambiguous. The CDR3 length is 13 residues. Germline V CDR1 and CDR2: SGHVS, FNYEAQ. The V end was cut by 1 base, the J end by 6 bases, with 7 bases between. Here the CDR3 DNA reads TGTGCCAGCAGCTTAGTGGGATCTCAGCCCCAGCATTTT. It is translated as CASSLVGSQPQHF.

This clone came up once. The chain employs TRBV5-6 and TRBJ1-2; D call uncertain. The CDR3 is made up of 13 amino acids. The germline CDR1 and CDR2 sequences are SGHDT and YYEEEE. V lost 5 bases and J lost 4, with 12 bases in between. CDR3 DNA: TGTGCCAGCAGTTCTGGACCGGCCTATGGCTACACCTTC. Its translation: CASSSGPAYGYTF.

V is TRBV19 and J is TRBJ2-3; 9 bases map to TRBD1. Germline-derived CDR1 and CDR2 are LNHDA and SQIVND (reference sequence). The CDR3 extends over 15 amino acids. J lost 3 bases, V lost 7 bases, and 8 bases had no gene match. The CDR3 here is CASTITGGWTDTQYF. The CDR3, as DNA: TGTGCCAGTACTATTACAGGGGGCTGGACAGATACGCAGTATTTT.

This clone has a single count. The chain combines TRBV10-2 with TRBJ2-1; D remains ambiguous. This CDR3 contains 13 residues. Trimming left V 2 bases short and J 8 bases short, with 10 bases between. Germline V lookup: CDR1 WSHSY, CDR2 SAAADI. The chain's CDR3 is CASSELRGHEQFF. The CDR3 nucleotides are TGCGCCAGCAGTGAGCTTAGAGGACATGAGCAGTTCTTC.

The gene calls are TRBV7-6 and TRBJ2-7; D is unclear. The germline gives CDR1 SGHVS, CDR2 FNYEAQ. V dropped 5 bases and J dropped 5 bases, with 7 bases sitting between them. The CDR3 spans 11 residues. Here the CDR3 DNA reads TGTGCCAGCAGCCTTCACAACGAGCAGTACTTC. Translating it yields CASSLHNEQYF.

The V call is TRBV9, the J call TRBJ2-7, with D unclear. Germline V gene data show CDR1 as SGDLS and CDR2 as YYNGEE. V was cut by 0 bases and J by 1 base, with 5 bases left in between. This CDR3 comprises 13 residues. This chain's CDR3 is CASSVEESYEQYF. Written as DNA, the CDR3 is TGTGCCAGCAGCGTAGAGGAGTCCTACGAGCAGTACTTC. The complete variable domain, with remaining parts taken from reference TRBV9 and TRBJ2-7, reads DSGVTQTPKHLITATGQRVTLRCSPRSGDLSVYWYQQSLDQGLQFLIQYYNGEERAKGNILERFSAQQFPDLHSELNLSSLELGDSALYFCASSVEESYEQYFGPGTRLTVT.

CDR3: CASSQVQGLSGQFF. CDR3 DNA sequence: TGCGCCAGCAGCCAAGTTCAGGGCCTCTCAGGGCAGTTCTTC. V usage is TRBV4-1 and J usage is TRBJ2-1, with a possible D match to TRBD1 (5 bases). Germline CDR1 is MGHRA and CDR2 is YSYEKL. The V end was cut by 1 base, the J end by 12 bases, with 16 bases between. The CDR3 is 14 residues long.

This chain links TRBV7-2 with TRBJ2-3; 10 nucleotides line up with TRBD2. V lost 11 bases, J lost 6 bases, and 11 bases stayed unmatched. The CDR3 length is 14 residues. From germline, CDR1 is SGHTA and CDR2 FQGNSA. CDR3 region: CAAPSSGRFDTQYF. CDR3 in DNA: TGTGCCGCCCCATCTAGCGGGAGATTCGATACGCAGTATTTT.

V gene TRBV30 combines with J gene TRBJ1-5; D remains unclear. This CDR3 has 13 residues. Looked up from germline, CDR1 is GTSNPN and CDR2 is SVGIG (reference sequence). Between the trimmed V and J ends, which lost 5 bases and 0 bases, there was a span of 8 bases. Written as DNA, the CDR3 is TGTGCCTGGGGACGGGCTAGCAATCAGCCCCAGCATTTT. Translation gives CAWGRASNQPQHF. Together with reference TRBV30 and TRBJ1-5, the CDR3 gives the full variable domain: SQTIHQWPATLVQPVGSPLSLECTVEGTSNPNLYWYRQAAGRGLQLLFYSVGIGQISSEVPQNLSASRPQDRQFILSSKKLLLSDSGFYLCAWGRASNQPQHFGDGTRLSIL.

DNA of the CDR3: TGTGCCAGTAGTATTGAGGGAGGGCCGGATGAGCAGTTCTTC. It codes for CASSIEGGPDEQFF. This chain uses TRBV19 with TRBJ2-1, with 7 bases that match TRBD2. Germline V gene lookup returns CDR1 LNHDA and CDR2 SQIVND (reference sequence). V gave up 3 bases and J gave up 8 bases; unmatched junction bases: 7. The CDR3 is 14 residues long.

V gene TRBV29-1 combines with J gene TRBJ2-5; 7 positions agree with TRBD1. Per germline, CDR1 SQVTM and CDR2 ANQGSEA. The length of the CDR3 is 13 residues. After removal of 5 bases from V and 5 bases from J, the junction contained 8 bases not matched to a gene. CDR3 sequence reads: CSVINRGRETQYF. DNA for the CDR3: TGCAGCGTTATTAACAGGGGTCGGGAGACCCAGTACTTC.

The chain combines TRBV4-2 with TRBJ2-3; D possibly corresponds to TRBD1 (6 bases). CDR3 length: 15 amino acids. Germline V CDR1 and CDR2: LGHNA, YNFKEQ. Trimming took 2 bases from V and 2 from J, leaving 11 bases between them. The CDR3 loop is CASSQILGATDTQYF. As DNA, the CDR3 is TGTGCCAGCAGCCAAATCTTGGGGGCCACAGATACGCAGTATTTT.

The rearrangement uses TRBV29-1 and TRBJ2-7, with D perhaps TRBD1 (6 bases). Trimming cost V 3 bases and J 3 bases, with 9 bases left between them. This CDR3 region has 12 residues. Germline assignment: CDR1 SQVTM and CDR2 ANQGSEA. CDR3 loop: CSVEGHLYEQYF. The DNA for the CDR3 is TGCAGCGTTGAGGGACACCTCTACGAGCAGTACTTC.

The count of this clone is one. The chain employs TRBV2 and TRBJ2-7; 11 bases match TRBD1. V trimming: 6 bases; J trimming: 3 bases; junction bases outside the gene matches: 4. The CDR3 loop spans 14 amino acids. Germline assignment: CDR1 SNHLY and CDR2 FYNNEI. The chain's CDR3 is CASSEGQGGYEQYF. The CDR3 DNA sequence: TGTGCCAGCAGCGAGGGACAGGGGGGCTACGAGCAGTACTTC.

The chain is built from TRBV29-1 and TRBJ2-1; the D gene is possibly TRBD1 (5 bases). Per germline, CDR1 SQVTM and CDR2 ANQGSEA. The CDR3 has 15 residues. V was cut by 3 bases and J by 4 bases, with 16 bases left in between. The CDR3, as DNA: TGCAGCGTTGATCGGCAGGGTACGAGATACAATGAGCAGTTCTTC. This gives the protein CSVDRQGTRYNEQFF.

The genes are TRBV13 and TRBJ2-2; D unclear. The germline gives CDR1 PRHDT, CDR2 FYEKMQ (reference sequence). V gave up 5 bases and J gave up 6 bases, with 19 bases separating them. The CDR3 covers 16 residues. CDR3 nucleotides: TGTGCCAGCAGCAAAATGAGCCCATCAGGCCCCGGGGAGCTGTTTTTT. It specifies CASSKMSPSGPGELFF. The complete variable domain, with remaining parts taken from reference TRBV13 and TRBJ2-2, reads AAGVIQSPRHLIKEKRETATLKCYPIPRHDTVYWYQQGPGQDPQFLISFYEKMQSDKGSIPDRFSAQQFSDYHSELNMSSLELGDSALYFCASSKMSPSGPGELFFGEGSRLTVL.

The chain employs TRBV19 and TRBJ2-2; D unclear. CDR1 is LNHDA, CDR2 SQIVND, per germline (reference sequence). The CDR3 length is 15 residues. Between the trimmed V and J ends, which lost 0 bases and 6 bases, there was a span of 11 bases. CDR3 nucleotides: TGTGCCAGTAGTATAGACAAGTTGCGGTCCGGGGAGCTGTTTTTT. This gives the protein CASSIDKLRSGELFF. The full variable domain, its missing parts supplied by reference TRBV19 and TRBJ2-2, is DGGITQSPKYLFRKEGQNVTLSCEQNLNHDAMYWYRQDPGQGLRLIYYSQIVNDFQKGDIAEGYSVSREKKESFPLTVTSAQKNPTAFYLCASSIDKLRSGELFFGEGSRLTVL.